What follows is one T cell receptor (beta chain) and its context. The target antigen is unknown. The sample is drawn from a study of shared clonotypes between healthy human individuals. Study-wide findings and caveats: Non-shared clonotypes had lower generation probabilities than clonotypes shared by all four sorted-subset donors. Among a few donors, roughly 5% of naive CD4 clonotypes were found in common.

The CDR3 length is 11 residues. Germline values: CDR1 DFQATT, CDR2 SNEGSKA (reference sequence). Trimming cost V 5 bases and J 8 bases, with 10 bases left between them. Profiling relied on immunoSEQ multiplex PCR, and the TCRdb table lists in-frame clones only, not all of them. Among 950,000 to 1,200,000 clones, approximately 80% were seen once, and the ten largest hold about 0.89%. Sequenced material: memory CD4+ T cells from PBMCs. The sample's subset: CD45RA-negative fraction. This clonotype was obtained from a man aged 18 to 35 in good health. Some clones in this sample may be carry-over from other donors' samples. The chain carries TRBV20-1 and TRBJ2-1; D is unresolved. This CDR3 is CSASYRDEQFF. DNA of the CDR3: TGCAGTGCTTCGTATAGGGATGAGCAGTTCTTC.